Included here is one TCR beta chain sequence, with context. The antigen remains unidentified. The entry originates in a study of PD-1 blockade in classical Hodgkin lymphoma. Overall study findings and caveats: Reports described newly diagnosed patients as having lower baseline TCR diversity than healthy donors. Whoever responded completely had baseline diversity much like that seen in newly diagnosed patients. A significant rise in TCR diversity by C4D1 was seen for CD4+ but not CD8+ cells.

Every single patient, without exception, relapsed after autologous stem cell transplantation, and brentuximab vedotin exposure varied. Reported best responses ranged across complete response, partial response or progressive disease. This table comes from immunoSEQ multiplex PCR, and its TCRdb copy is limited to in-frame clones, with some not included. The sample gives roughly 140,000 clones, nearly 80% of which show up once; roughly 9.2% is in the top ten. The sequences come from peripheral blood mononuclear cells (PBMCs), collected before the second cycle of nivolumab. The receptor was isolated from a human donor with classical Hodgkin lymphoma.

CDR3 protein: CASSQDPPGGPPGNTIYF. CDR3 nucleotides: TGCGCCAGCAGCCAAGACCCCCCGGGGGGGCCCCCTGGAAACACCATATATTTT. V gene TRBV4-3 combines with J gene TRBJ1-3; possibly TRBD1 for D (6 bases). The V and J ends lost 0 bases and 2 bases respectively, with 17 bases between them. The length of the CDR3 is 18 residues. The germline V gene has CDR1 LGHNA and CDR2 YSLEER.